The 10 T cell receptor beta chains in this list originate from one sample, sequenced in a study of PD-L1 blockade in urothelial cancer. TCRdb's table, derived via immunoSEQ multiplex PCR, lists solely in-frame clones and lacks some. This table holds around 80,000 clones, around 93% found once. Noted time point: peripheral blood 6 weeks after treatment start. The sequencing here drew on PBMCs, taken around atezolizumab (anti-PD-L1) treatment. These TCRs come from a woman of 80 years or more with urothelial cancer.

This chain links TRBV16 with TRBJ2-7; 12 bases line up with TRBD2. CDR1 is KGHSY, CDR2 FQNENV, per germline. This CDR3 contains 16 residues. Trimming removed 7 bases from V and 1 base from J; junction bases left unmatched: 8. As DNA, the CDR3 is TGTGCCAGCATAAAAGGACTAGCGGGAATATCCTACGAGCAGTACTTC. The encoded protein is CASIKGLAGISYEQYF.

The table lists this clone with a count of one. The V gene is TRBV30, the J gene TRBJ2-4; 14 bases line up with TRBD2. V dropped 2 bases and J dropped 9; count of bases not matched to a gene: 6. This CDR3 contains 15 residues. CDR1 and CDR2 from the germline V gene are GTSNPN and SVGIG (reference sequence). CDR3 DNA sequence: TGTGCCTGGAGTAAGGGACTAGCGGGAGAGGGCATTCAGTACTTC. It is translated as CAWSKGLAGEGIQYF.

This clone was seen only a few times. The chain recombines TRBV19 with TRBJ2-5; TRBD2 aligns across 14 bases. The CDR3 runs to 16 residues. Unmatched junction bases numbered 5, after V lost 4 bases and J lost 4 bases. Germline V CDR1 and CDR2: LNHDA, SQIVND (reference sequence). CDR3 coding DNA: TGTGCCAGTAGTACGCTGGGACTAGCGGGAGCAGAGACCCAGTACTTC. It specifies CASSTLGLAGAETQYF.

The rearrangement uses TRBV9 and TRBJ2-7; 9 nucleotides match TRBD1. Trimming removed 4 bases from V and 2 bases from J; junction bases left unmatched: 7. Germline lookup yields CDR1 SGDLS and CDR2 YYNGEE. The CDR3 has 15 amino acids. Here the CDR3 DNA reads TGTGCCAGCAGCATATCCGGGACAGGGCCCTACGAGCAGTACTTC. It yields the protein CASSISGTGPYEQYF.

The V and J genes are TRBV7-9 and TRBJ1-5, with D unclear. From germline, CDR1 is SEHNR and CDR2 FQNEAQ (reference sequence). The CDR3 is made up of 14 amino acids. The ends were cut back, 5 bases at V and 9 bases at J, with 17 bases in the middle. The CDR3 here is CASSPDTPVSPQHF. CDR3 DNA sequence: TGTGCCAGCAGCCCCGACACCCCAGTATCGCCCCAGCATTTT.

This rearrangement joins TRBV7-2 to TRBJ1-4; D call uncertain. The V end lost 5 bases, the J end lost 10 bases, and 17 bases lay between the germline ends. CDR1 is SGHTA, CDR2 FQGNSA, per germline. The CDR3 has 14 residues. This chain's CDR3 is CASSVDPERGKLFF. The DNA for the CDR3 is TGTGCCAGCAGCGTCGACCCAGAGCGGGGAAAACTGTTTTTT. The full variable domain, completed using reference TRBV7-2 and TRBJ1-4, is GAGVSQSPSNKVTEKGKDVELRCDPISGHTALYWYRQSLGQGLEFLIYFQGNSAPDKSGLPSDRFSAERTGGSVSTLTIQRTQQEDSAVYLCASSVDPERGKLFFGSGTQLSVL.

V usage is TRBV19 and J usage is TRBJ2-5; D is uncertain. The length of the CDR3 is 14 residues. Trimming removed 1 base at V and 2 bases at J, with 8 bases between. In germline, CDR1 is LNHDA, CDR2 SQIVND (reference sequence). Here the CDR3 DNA reads TGTGCCAGTAGTATAGGTCAGGCACAAGAGACCCAGTACTTC. Translation gives CASSIGQAQETQYF. Complete variable domain (other parts from reference TRBV19 and TRBJ2-5): DGGITQSPKYLFRKEGQNVTLSCEQNLNHDAMYWYRQDPGQGLRLIYYSQIVNDFQKGDIAEGYSVSREKKESFPLTVTSAQKNPTAFYLCASSIGQAQETQYFGPGTRLLVL.

The chain has TRBV29-1 and TRBJ1-1, with 11 bases aligning to TRBD1. CDR1 and CDR2 from the germline V gene are SQVTM and ANQGSEA. The CDR3 loop spans 17 amino acids. J gave up 6 bases and V 7 bases, and 19 bases lay outside the gene matches. The DNA for the CDR3 is TGCAGCGCCAAGAGCCCAACCTGGACAGGGGGCTGGGCTGAAGCTTTCTTT. Its translation: CSAKSPTWTGGWAEAFF.

As for this clone: At one end, the junction sequence differs from germline, possibly due to a read error. The gene calls are TRBV2 and TRBJ2-3; 10 bases are shared with TRBD2. Germline V gene data show CDR1 as SNHLY and CDR2 as FYNNEI. There are 16 residues in the CDR3. CDR3 residues: CASREAGGLNTDTQYF. Here the CDR3 DNA reads TGTGCCAGCAGGGAAGCGGGAGGGCTTAACACAGATACGCAGTATTTT.

J is TRBJ1-1 and V is TRBV2; D might be TRBD1 (5 bases). Trimming removed 2 bases from V and 8 bases from J, with 6 bases in between. The CDR3 contains 11 residues. Germline V gene sequence: CDR1 SNHLY, CDR2 FYNNEI. This CDR3 is CASSEKGEAFF. CDR3 sequence (DNA): TGTGCCAGCAGTGAAAAGGGGGAAGCTTTCTTT.